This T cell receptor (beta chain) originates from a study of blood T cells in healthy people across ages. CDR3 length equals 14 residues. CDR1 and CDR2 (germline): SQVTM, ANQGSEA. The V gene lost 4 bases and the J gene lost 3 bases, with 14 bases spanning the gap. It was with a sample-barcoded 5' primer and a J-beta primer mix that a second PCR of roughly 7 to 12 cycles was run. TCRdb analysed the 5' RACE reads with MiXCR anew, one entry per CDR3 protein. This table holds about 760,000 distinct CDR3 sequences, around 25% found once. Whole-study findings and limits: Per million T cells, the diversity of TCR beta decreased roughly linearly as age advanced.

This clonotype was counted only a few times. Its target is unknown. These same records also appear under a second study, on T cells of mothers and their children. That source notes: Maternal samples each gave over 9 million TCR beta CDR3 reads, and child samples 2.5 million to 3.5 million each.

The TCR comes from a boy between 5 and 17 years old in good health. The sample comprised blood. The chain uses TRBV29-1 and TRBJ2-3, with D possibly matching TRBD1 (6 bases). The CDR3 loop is CSVVKGVGTDTQYF. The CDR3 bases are TGCAGCGTTGTGAAGGGGGTAGGAACAGATACGCAGTATTTT.